This TCR beta chain came from a study of STAT3 mutations in large granular lymphocyte leukemia. Study overall: Immunosuppressive therapy was given to more than half of T-LGLL patients. General study points: In T-cell large granular lymphocyte leukemia, about half of patients showed multiple immunodominant subclonotypes.

As concerns this clone: The antigen remains undetermined.

Generated by immunoSEQ multiplex PCR, the TCRdb table keeps only in-frame clones and is missing some. The sample shows around 15,000 clones, about nine tenths of them seen only once. V lost 9 bases and J lost 5, with 13 bases in between. Per germline, CDR1 ENHRY and CDR2 SYGVKD. The CDR3 covers 12 residues. The source material was peripheral blood mononuclear cells. This TCR came from a woman between 50 and 59 years old with T-cell large granular lymphocyte leukemia. Some clones in this sample may be carry-over from other donors' samples. The chain combines TRBV10-3 with TRBJ2-5; TRBD1 or TRBD2 may be the D gene (5 bases each). The CDR3 protein is CAMRGVGETQYF. The DNA of the CDR3 is TGTGCCATGAGGGGAGTCGGGGAGACCCAGTACTTC.